The TCR beta chain described here comes from a study of T-cell memory formation after mild COVID-19. This CDR3 has 15 residues. V was shortened by 9 bases and J by 0 bases, with 16 bases between the two germline ends. Germline V gene sequence: CDR1 MNHEY, CDR2 SMNVEV (reference sequence). Using its own MiXCR run on the 5' RACE reads, TCRdb lists one record per CDR3 protein. Of 450,000 to 650,000 distinct CDR3 sequences in the sample, about a fifth were seen once. The chain uses TRBV27 and TRBJ2-3, with TRBD2 as a possible D gene (6 bases). The receptor was isolated from an adult woman who had mild COVID-19 (a few samples of this study predate the infection). Cell type and time point are not known. The sequenced material came from PBMCs or a T cell subset sorted from them (not recorded which). The CDR3 DNA reads as TGTGCCAGTAAGGAGGGGACCGCTAGCACAGATACGCAGTATTTT. This sequence encodes CASKEGTASTDTQYF.